This is a list of T cell receptor beta chains from one sample in a study of T-cell memory formation after mild COVID-19. MiXCR was run by TCRdb on the 5' RACE reads, yielding one entry per CDR3 protein. The table lists around 110,000 distinct CDR3 sequences, approximately 15% of them singletons. Sequenced sample: PBMCs or a T cell subset sorted from them (not recorded which). The receptor source for this set is a man between 18 and 35 years old who had mild COVID-19 (a few samples of this study predate the infection). Cell type and time point are not known. The CDR3 runs from the conserved cysteine through the conserved F or W. Fields, in order: D gene, J gene, V gene, CDR3 protein. The D gene is left open where the match is weak.

-,TRBJ1-1,TRBV19,CASSISFRGAGNTEAFF
-,TRBJ1-5,TRBV20-1,CSVSGRGNQPQHF
-,TRBJ1-1,TRBV29-1,CSVGELNTEAFF
-,TRBJ1-2,TRBV15,CATSIRTVYDYGYTF
TRBD2,TRBJ2-5,TRBV6-2/TRBV6-3,CASSYDDVAGGEETQYF
TRBD1,TRBJ1-3,TRBV29-1,CSVKGANGNTIYF
TRBD1,TRBJ2-7,TRBV27,CASSLKGQGRLYEQYF
TRBD2,TRBJ2-1,TRBV5-5,CASSRTSPVVFGEQFF
-,TRBJ2-4,TRBV7-8,CAKTGHPKNIQYF
TRBD2,TRBJ2-1,TRBV29-1,CSVEGTSGDNEQFF
-,TRBJ1-2,TRBV4-1,CASSQDLGSIYGYTF
-,TRBJ2-1,TRBV11-2,CASSLLARGFYNEQFF
TRBD2,TRBJ2-7,TRBV4-1,CASSQSGGAAYEQYF
-,TRBJ2-1,TRBV15,CATSRDKGWNEQFF
-,TRBJ2-7,TRBV12-3/TRBV12-4,CASSLTRAADTYEQYF
-,TRBJ1-1,TRBV7-2,CASSPGGYTEAFF
-,TRBJ1-1,TRBV7-9,CASSLLGTEAFF
-,TRBJ2-1,TRBV20-1,CSARGRGGNEQFF
-,TRBJ1-1,TRBV6-6,CASSFPFYEGGDTEAFF
-,TRBJ2-3,TRBV7-2,CASSLVPLDTQYF
-,TRBJ2-5,TRBV7-2,CASSLSRGVQETQYF
-,TRBJ2-7,TRBV19,CASSITPPESPYEQYF
TRBD2,TRBJ2-6,TRBV20-1,CSARGTNSGANVLTF
TRBD1,TRBJ1-5,TRBV4-1,CASSHRWQGASNQPQHF
-,TRBJ2-3,TRBV7-2,CASSLHTRGGAVSYTQYF
-,TRBJ1-5,TRBV5-7,CASSRQNNQPQHF
TRBD2,TRBJ2-3,TRBV28,CASRPGLAGGPTDTQYF
-,TRBJ2-7,TRBV4-1,CASSQVLRAAGSYEQYF
-,TRBJ2-6,TRBV7-9,CASSTATAGANVLTF
-,TRBJ1-2,TRBV5-6,CASSLDGGSYGYTF
TRBD1,TRBJ2-7,TRBV4-1,CASSQRQGNEQYF
-,TRBJ2-2,TRBV9,CASSFRGGKNTGELFF
TRBD2,TRBJ2-1,TRBV4-2,CASRPTSGVGFEQFF
TRBD1,TRBJ1-2,TRBV9,CASSVETTGRYGYTF
-,TRBJ2-3,TRBV6-5,CASSLRHSSTDTQYF
-,TRBJ2-5,TRBV11-2,CASRRPVGRGETQYF
-,TRBJ1-2,TRBV2,CASSDGRTTNYGYTF